These 25 T cell receptor beta chains came from one sample sequenced in a study of blood T cell repertoires in COVID-19. Sequenced by immunoSEQ multiplex PCR; TCRdb stores in-frame clones only, minus some. This table has some 210,000 clones, about 93% appearing once. Material: peripheral blood. Receptors originate from a man aged 60-69 years with COVID-19, enrolled during active disease.

This chain joins TRBV5-6 and TRBJ2-1; D ambiguous. Trimming left V 2 bases short and J 1 base short, with 10 bases between. Germline V lookup: CDR1 SGHDT, CDR2 YYEEEE. The CDR3 is 15 amino acids. DNA for the CDR3: TGTGCCAGCAGCTTAGGCGGTGGATCCTACAATGAGCAGTTCTTC. This encodes CASSLGGGSYNEQFF. The full variable domain, rest sourced from reference TRBV5-6 and TRBJ2-1, is DAGVTQSPTHLIKTRGQQVTLRCSPKSGHDTVSWYQQALGQGPQFIFQYYEEEERQRGNFPDRFSGHQFPNYSSELNVNALLLGDSALYLCASSLGGGSYNEQFFGPGTRLTVL.

The V gene is TRBV27, the J gene TRBJ1-6; a weak D match, TRBD1 (6 bases). V was trimmed by 5 bases and J by 5 bases, leaving 16 bases between them. Germline V CDR1 and CDR2: MNHEY, SMNVEV (reference sequence). The CDR3 is made up of 16 amino acids. The CDR3 loop reads CASSTLKGGNNSPLHF. The CDR3 coding sequence is TGTGCCAGCAGTACCTTGAAGGGGGGGAATAATTCACCCCTCCACTTT.

The genes are TRBV27 and TRBJ1-2, with 12 positions matching TRBD1. This CDR3 spans 15 amino acids. With 4 bases clipped from V and 7 bases from J, the junction kept 7 bases outside the gene matches. CDR1 MNHEY and CDR2 SMNVEV come from the germline V gene (reference sequence). The CDR3 region is CASSSPGTGGGGYTF. CDR3 nucleotide sequence: TGTGCCAGCAGTTCCCCCGGGACAGGGGGCGGTGGCTACACCTTC.

J is TRBJ1-6 and V is TRBV28; D unresolved. Germline values: CDR1 MDHEN, CDR2 SYDVKM. The CDR3 is 15 residues long. Trimming left V 2 bases short and J 0 bases short, with 5 bases between. The CDR3 DNA sequence: TGTGCCAGCAGTTTAACAGTCTCCTATAATTCACCCCTCCACTTT. Encoded protein: CASSLTVSYNSPLHF.

The genes are TRBV19 and TRBJ2-1; 13 nucleotides align to TRBD2. V was clipped by 7 bases and J by 9 bases; unmatched bases: 9. The CDR3 covers 15 residues. Germline V CDR1 and CDR2: LNHDA, SQIVND (reference sequence). In DNA form, the CDR3 reads TGTGCCAGTACCCCTCGGACTAGCGGGAGATCTGAGCAGTTCTTC. Protein sequence: CASTPRTSGRSEQFF.

J is TRBJ2-7 and V is TRBV19; 8 nucleotides line up with TRBD2. The V gene's germline CDR1 is LNHDA and CDR2 SQIVND (reference sequence). The CDR3 has 14 residues. Unmatched junction bases numbered 8, after V lost 7 bases and J lost 3 bases. The CDR3 loop reads CASKESSGHYEQYF. The DNA of the CDR3 is TGTGCCAGTAAGGAGTCTAGCGGGCACTACGAGCAGTACTTC.

V is TRBV5-1 and J is TRBJ2-5; 11 bases map to TRBD2. The CDR3 totals 15 residues. In germline, CDR1 is SGHRS, CDR2 YFSETQ. The J segment lost 5 bases and the V segment lost 4 bases, leaving 7 bases of the junction unmatched. The CDR3 DNA is TGCGCCAGCAGCGTGGGAACTAGCGGGGGTGAGACCCAGTACTTC. It yields the protein CASSVGTSGGETQYF.

V gene TRBV30 combines with J gene TRBJ1-4; D ambiguous. CDR1 is GTSNPN and CDR2 is SVGIG in the germline V gene (reference sequence). Trimming removed 1 base at V and 8 bases at J, with 23 bases between. The CDR3 sequence is 17 residues long. The CDR3 bases are TGTGCCTGGAGTGGGGGTCGAGGGCGGGCTTGGCAGGAAAAACTGTTTTTT. Amino acid sequence: CAWSGGRGRAWQEKLFF.

V and J are TRBV4-2 and TRBJ1-1; D may be TRBD1 (5 bases). V gave up 4 bases and J gave up 3 bases, with 18 bases separating them. The CDR3 consists of 16 residues. Germline V gene sequence: CDR1 LGHNA, CDR2 YNFKEQ. DNA of the CDR3: TGTGCCAGCAGCCCCTTGGGAGAGGGGAGGGACACTGAAGCTTTCTTT. Amino acid sequence: CASSPLGEGRDTEAFF.

This sequence joins TRBV7-2 and TRBJ2-1, with 14 bases that match TRBD2. This CDR3 contains 16 residues. The junction had 2 bases not matched to a gene; V was cut back by 1 base and J by 6 bases. The germline gives CDR1 SGHTA, CDR2 FQGNSA. Written as DNA, the CDR3 is TGTGCCAGCAGCTTAGATGGGACTAGCGGGAGCAATGAGCAGTTCTTC. This translates into CASSLDGTSGSNEQFF.

This chain links TRBV29-1 with TRBJ1-2; 10 nucleotides align to TRBD1. The CDR3 extends over 14 amino acids. V was clipped by 6 bases and J by 8 bases; unmatched bases: 12. Germline V gene sequence: CDR1 SQVTM, CDR2 ANQGSEA. This chain's CDR3 is CSVDYGQGGGGYTF. In DNA form, the CDR3 reads TGCAGCGTGGACTACGGACAGGGGGGAGGCGGCTACACCTTC.

This clone was recorded once. V is TRBV3-1 (or the pseudogene TRBV3-2) and J is TRBJ2-5; D gene uncertain. Germline CDR1 LGHDT, CDR2 YNNKEL (reference sequence). The CDR3 length is 13 residues. Trimming shortened V by 1 base and J by 3 bases, and 6 bases separated the two germline ends. Written as DNA, the CDR3 is TGTGCCAGCAGCCAAGTCCCCGAAGAGACCCAGTACTTC. Translated: CASSQVPEETQYF.

The rearrangement joins TRBV3-1 (or the pseudogene TRBV3-2) to TRBJ2-6, with 10 positions matching TRBD1. J was trimmed by 0 bases and V by 1 base; bases with no gene match: 3. The germline V gene has CDR1 LGHDT and CDR2 YNNKEL (reference sequence). The CDR3 has 18 residues. The CDR3 DNA is TGTGCCAGCAGCCAAGCCGACAGGGGGCTCTCTGGGGCCAACGTCCTGACTTTC. Translating it yields CASSQADRGLSGANVLTF.

This clone is a singleton in its sample. The rearrangement links TRBV24-1 to TRBJ2-2; TRBD1 might be the D (5 bases). V lost 4 bases to trimming and J lost 13 bases, with 15 bases between them. Germline V CDR1 and CDR2: KGHDR, SFDVKD. The CDR3 loop spans 13 amino acids. CDR3 in DNA: TGTGCCACCAGTGACGCCTCCAGGGTTGGGCTGTTTTTT. It translates to CATSDASRVGLFF.

The V call is TRBV19, the J call TRBJ1-2, with D maybe TRBD1 (5 bases). The length of the CDR3 is 15 residues. The germline V and J ends were trimmed by 4 bases and 3 bases, with 15 bases remaining between them. Germline V CDR1 and CDR2: LNHDA, SQIVND (reference sequence). Here the CDR3 DNA reads TGTGCCAGTAGTAAGGCGGGGGTCATTGACTATGGCTACACCTTC. Protein: CASSKAGVIDYGYTF.

The genes are TRBV12-3 or TRBV12-4 and TRBJ2-2, with 7 bases fitting TRBD1. This CDR3 region has 13 residues. Losses at the gene ends were 7 bases for V and 4 bases for J; bases not matched to a gene: 3. CDR3 residues: CASTTGVTGELFF. As DNA, the CDR3 is TGTGCCAGCACCACAGGGGTCACCGGGGAGCTGTTTTTT.

V is TRBV19 and J is TRBJ2-4; 7 bases fit TRBD1. Germline V gene data show CDR1 as LNHDA and CDR2 as SQIVND (reference sequence). After removal of 5 bases from V and 10 bases from J, the junction contained 8 bases not matched to a gene. The CDR3 contains 13 residues. The DNA of the CDR3 is TGTGCCAGTAGTGGACAGGATCGTCTTATTCAGTACTTC. This translates into CASSGQDRLIQYF.

The chain combines TRBV6-1 with TRBJ2-7; 8 bases agree with TRBD1. Germline lookup yields CDR1 MNHNS and CDR2 SASEGT. This CDR3 has 15 residues. Germline trimming cut 6 bases from V and 3 bases from J; bases unmatched to any gene: 10. CDR3 bases: TGTGCCAGCAGGGCGGACAGGGAAGAAGGCTACGAGCAGTACTTC. Encoded protein: CASRADREEGYEQYF.

CDR3 residues: CASSPSGQSRSSFF. The CDR3 DNA reads as TGTGCCAGCAGCCCCTCGGGACAAAGTCGATCGTCTTTCTTT. This chain joins TRBV7-9 and TRBJ1-1; weak D call: TRBD1 (6 bases). Trimming stripped 5 bases from V and 12 bases from J, with 22 bases between. The CDR3 has 14 residues. CDR1 is SEHNR, CDR2 FQNEAQ, per germline (reference sequence).

This sequence joins TRBV7-2 and TRBJ1-6; 7 nucleotides agree with TRBD1. The J segment lost 5 bases and the V segment lost 5 bases, leaving 18 bases of the junction unmatched. Per germline, CDR1 SGHTA and CDR2 FQGNSA. There are 19 residues in the CDR3. CDR3 residues: CASSQKRLRQGVDNSPLHF. The CDR3 DNA reads as TGTGCCAGCAGCCAAAAACGCTTGCGACAGGGCGTTGATAATTCACCCCTCCACTTT.

V is TRBV5-1 and J is TRBJ1-2; 8 positions agree with TRBD1. Per the germline V gene, CDR1 is SGHRS and CDR2 is YFSETQ. V lost 0 bases and J lost 6; bases outside the gene matches: 7. The CDR3 runs 15 residues. The CDR3 protein is CASSLATVQGDGYTF. CDR3 DNA: TGCGCCAGCAGCTTGGCCACGGTACAGGGGGATGGCTACACCTTC.

This chain joins TRBV12-3 or TRBV12-4 and TRBJ2-5; possible D gene TRBD2, 5 bases. The CDR3 is 13 residues long. Deletions cut 5 bases from V and 5 bases from J, with 12 bases between. CDR3 DNA sequence: TGTGCCAGCAGTCGCTCCGGGGTGGAGACCCAGTACTTC. It encodes CASSRSGVETQYF.

This clone has only one observation. V gene TRBV18 combines with J gene TRBJ2-7; 9 bases fit TRBD1. The junction had 2 bases not matched to a gene; V was cut back by 5 bases and J by 3 bases. CDR1 and CDR2 (germline): KGHSH, LQKENI. The CDR3 totals 13 residues. CDR3 DNA sequence: TGTGCCAGCTCAACGACAGGGGGCTACGAGCAGTACTTC. Translated: CASSTTGGYEQYF.

This clone was seen only a few times. The chain uses TRBV7-7 and TRBJ2-1; 10 nucleotides align to TRBD1. This CDR3 has 14 residues. Germline CDR1 and CDR2: SSHAT and FNYEAQ (reference sequence). In DNA, the CDR3 is TGTGCTAGCGCAAGACAGGGGGCAAACAATGAGCAGTTCTTC. Translating it yields CASARQGANNEQFF. The full variable domain, in which reference TRBV7-7 and TRBJ2-1 provide the parts outside the CDR3, is GAGVSQSPRYKVTKRGQDVTLRCDPISSHATLYWYQQALGQGPEFLTYFNYEAQPDKSGLPSDRFSAERPEGSISTLTIQRTEQRDSAMYRCASARQGANNEQFFGPGTRLTVL.

V and J are TRBV7-2 and TRBJ1-3; TRBD1 matches at 8 bases. This CDR3 is 15 amino acids long. Per the germline V gene, CDR1 is SGHTA and CDR2 is FQGNSA. The V and J ends lost 3 bases and 4 bases, in that order; junction bases with no gene match: 5. CDR3 amino acids: CASSLQGAGGNTIYF. The CDR3 bases are TGTGCCAGCAGCTTGCAGGGGGCAGGAGGAAACACCATATATTTT.